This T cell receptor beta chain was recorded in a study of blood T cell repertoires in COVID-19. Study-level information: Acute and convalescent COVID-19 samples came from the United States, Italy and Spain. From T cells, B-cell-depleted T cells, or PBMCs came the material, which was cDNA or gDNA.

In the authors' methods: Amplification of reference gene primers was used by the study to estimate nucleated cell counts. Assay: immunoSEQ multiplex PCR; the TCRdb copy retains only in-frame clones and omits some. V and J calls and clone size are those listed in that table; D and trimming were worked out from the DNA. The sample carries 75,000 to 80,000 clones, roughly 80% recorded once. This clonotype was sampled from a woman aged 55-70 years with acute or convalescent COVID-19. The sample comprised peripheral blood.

CDR3 coding DNA: TGTGCCTGGAGCTTGTCCTACGAGCAGTACTTC. It yields the protein CAWSLSYEQYF. The V call is TRBV30, the J call TRBJ2-7; the D is unclear. The ends were cut back, 3 bases at V and 1 base at J, with 4 bases in the middle. The CDR3 is made up of 11 amino acids. Germline lookup yields CDR1 GTSNPN and CDR2 SVGIG (reference sequence).